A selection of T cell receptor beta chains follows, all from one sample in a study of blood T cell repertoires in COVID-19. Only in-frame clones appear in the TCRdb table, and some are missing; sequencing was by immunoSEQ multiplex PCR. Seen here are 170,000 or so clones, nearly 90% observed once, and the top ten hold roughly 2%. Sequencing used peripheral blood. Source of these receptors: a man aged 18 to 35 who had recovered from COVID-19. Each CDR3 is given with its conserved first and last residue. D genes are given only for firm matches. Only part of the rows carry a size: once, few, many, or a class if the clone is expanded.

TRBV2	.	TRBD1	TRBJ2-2	TGTGCCAGCAGAAGACAGGGATTGGGCGGGGAGCTGTTTTTT	CASRRQGLGGELFF
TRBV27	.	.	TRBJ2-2	TGTGCCAGCAGTTCGGTACAGGGTAATAACACCGGGGAGCTGTTTTTT	CASSSVQGNNTGELFF
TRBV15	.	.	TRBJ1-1	TGTGCCACCAGCAGAGATTCTATGCCGAACACTGAAGCTTTCTTT	CATSRDSMPNTEAFF
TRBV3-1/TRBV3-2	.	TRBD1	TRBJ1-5	TGTGCCAGCAGCCAAGAGGTCGGACAGGGCAATCAGCCCCAGCATTTT	CASSQEVGQGNQPQHF
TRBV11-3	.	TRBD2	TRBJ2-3	TGTGCCAGCAGCTTGGGCCGAGCGGGGAGCACAGATACGCAGTATTTT	CASSLGRAGSTDTQYF
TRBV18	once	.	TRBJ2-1	TGTGCCAGCTCACGAGACAGCAATGAGCAGTTCTTC	CASSRDSNEQFF
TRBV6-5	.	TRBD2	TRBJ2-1	TGTGCCAGCAGTACCGGGACTAGCGGGAGCTGGGAGCAGTTCTTC	CASSTGTSGSWEQFF
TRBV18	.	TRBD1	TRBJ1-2	TGTGCCAGCTCACCAGGGGACAGGATCTATGGCTACACCTTC	CASSPGDRIYGYTF
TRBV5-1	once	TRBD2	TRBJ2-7	TGCGCCAGCAGCTTATGGGCTAGCGGGGCCTACGAGCAGTACTTC	CASSLWASGAYEQYF
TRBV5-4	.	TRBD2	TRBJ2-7	TGTGCCAGCAGCTTGGAGCGGGAGGGCCTTGACGAGCAGTACTTC	CASSLEREGLDEQYF
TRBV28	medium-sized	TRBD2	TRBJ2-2	TGTGCCAGCAGAATCGCGGGAGGCACCGGGGAGCTGTTTTTT	CASRIAGGTGELFF
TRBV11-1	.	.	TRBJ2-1	TGTGCCAGCAGCTTAGGATTGTCCTTGTGGCATGAGCAGTTCTTC	CASSLGLSLWHEQFF
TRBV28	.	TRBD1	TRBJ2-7	TGTGCCAGCATCCTCGTCGTGACAGGGGGCCTCTACGAGCAGTACTTC	CASILVVTGGLYEQYF
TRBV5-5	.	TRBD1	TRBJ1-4	TGTGCCAGCAGCTCACAAGGGGGCCAACCTGGAAAACTGTTTTTT	CASSSQGGQPGKLFF
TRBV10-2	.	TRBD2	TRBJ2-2	TGCGCCAGCGGAACTTTCCGCGGGAGTCCCCTAACCGGGGAGCTGTTTTTT	CASGTFRGSPLTGELFF
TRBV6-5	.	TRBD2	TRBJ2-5	TGTGCCAGCAGTTATGGAGCGGGAGGGGGGGAGACCCAGTACTTC	CASSYGAGGGETQYF
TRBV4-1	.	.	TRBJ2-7	TGCGCCAGCAGCCAAGTAGCAGGGAACTACGAGCAGTACTTC	CASSQVAGNYEQYF
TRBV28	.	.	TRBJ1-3	TGTGCCAGCAGTCGTCGGGACTCTGGAAACACCATATATTTT	CASSRRDSGNTIYF
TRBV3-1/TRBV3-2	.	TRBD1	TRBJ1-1	TGTGCCAGCAGCCCACGGGACAGTCCGCACACTGAAGCTTTCTTT	CASSPRDSPHTEAFF
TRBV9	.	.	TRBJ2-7	TGTGCCAGCAGCGCCGATGGGGGCAGCTCCTACGAGCAGTACTTC	CASSADGGSSYEQYF
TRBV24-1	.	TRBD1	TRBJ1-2	TGTGCCACCAGTGACCCGGCAGGGGGGAACTATGGCTACACCTTC	CATSDPAGGNYGYTF
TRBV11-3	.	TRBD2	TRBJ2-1	TGTGCCAGCAGTTTTAGCGGGCGCTCCTACAATGAGCAGTTCTTC	CASSFSGRSYNEQFF
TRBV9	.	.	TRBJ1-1	TGTGCCAGCAGCGTAGATGGCAGCACTGAAGCTTTCTTT	CASSVDGSTEAFF
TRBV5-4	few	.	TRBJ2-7	TGTGCCAGCAGCCCCGGGGGGCACGACGAGCAGTACTTC	CASSPGGHDEQYF
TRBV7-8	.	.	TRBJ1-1	TGTGCCAGCAGCCCCTTCCCGAACACTGAAGCTTTCTTT	CASSPFPNTEAFF
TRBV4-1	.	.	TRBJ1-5	TGCGCCAGCAGCCAAGATAACATCAAGCCCCAGCATTTT	CASSQDNIKPQHF
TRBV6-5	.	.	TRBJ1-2	TGTGCCAGCAGAACGGGTACCGCCATTGGCTACACCTTC	CASRTGTAIGYTF
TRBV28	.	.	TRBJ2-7	TGTGCCAGCAGGACTCGCGGGACGCCTCCCTACGAGCAGTACTTC	CASRTRGTPPYEQYF
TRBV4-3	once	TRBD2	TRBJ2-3	TGCGCCAGCAGCCAGGCTAGCGGGAGGGTCACAGATACGCAGTATTTT	CASSQASGRVTDTQYF
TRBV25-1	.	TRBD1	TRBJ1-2	TGTGCCAGTGCAGGGGGCTATGGCTACACCTTC	CASAGGYGYTF
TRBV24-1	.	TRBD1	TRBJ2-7	TGTGCCACCAGTGGCCCAGGGGGCAGTGAGCAGTACTTC	CATSGPGGSEQYF
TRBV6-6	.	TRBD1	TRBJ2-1	TGTGCCAGCGGGAACGGACAGGGAAGAGGCGATGAGCAGTTCTTC	CASGNGQGRGDEQFF
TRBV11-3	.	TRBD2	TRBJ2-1	TGTGCCAGCAGCTTAGGGATTTCTAGCGGTGCCTACAATGAGCAGTTCTTC	CASSLGISSGAYNEQFF
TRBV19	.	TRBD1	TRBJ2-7	TGTGCCAGTAGTACCGGACAGGCCTCCTACGAGCAGTACTTC	CASSTGQASYEQYF
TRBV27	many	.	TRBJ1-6	TGTGCCAGCAGTCGAGGGCCGTGGGTAACAGGGTTAAATTCACCCCTCCACTTT	CASSRGPWVTGLNSPLHF
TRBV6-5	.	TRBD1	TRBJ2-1	TGTGCCAGCAGTAAGGGACAGGGGCGGAATGAGCAGTTCTTC	CASSKGQGRNEQFF
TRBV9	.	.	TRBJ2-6	TGTGCCAGCAGCAACGGACACCAACGCTCTGGGGCCAACGTCCTGACTTTC	CASSNGHQRSGANVLTF
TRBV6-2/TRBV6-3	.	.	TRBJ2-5	TGTGCCAGCAGTTACTCTCCAGGGTCCCTTGGTAACTTC	CASSYSPGSLGNF